This T cell receptor (beta chain) was identified during a study of T cell responses to AZD1222 COVID-19 vaccine. CDR1 is GTSNPN and CDR2 is SVGIG in the germline V gene (reference sequence). Trimming stripped 4 bases from V and 2 bases from J, with 11 bases between. The CDR3 has 14 amino acids. Measured with immunoSEQ multiplex PCR; TCRdb has only the in-frame clones, and not every one. The sample's table shows some 150,000 clones. The chain couples TRBV30 to TRBJ2-2; D may be TRBD1 (6 bases). Sequencing was done on a sample of peripheral blood. This TCR came from an adult in good health. For the CDR3, the DNA is TGTGCCTGGACGTGGGACACAAACACCGGGGAGCTGTTTTTT. Its translation: CAWTWDTNTGELFF.